The 25 T cell receptor beta chains below all came from one sample that was sequenced in a study of control samples from healthy donors and cancer patients. TCRdb keeps only in-frame clones here, not all; method: immunoSEQ multiplex PCR. The sample records 150,000 to 200,000 clones, around 88% being singletons. Sequenced input: blood. The receptors originated from a man younger than 35 in good health.

The chain joins TRBV9 to TRBJ1-2; 11 bases align to TRBD1. Germline V lookup: CDR1 SGDLS, CDR2 YYNGEE. CDR3 size: 16 residues. V dropped 0 bases and J dropped 6; count of bases not matched to a gene: 7. The CDR3 nucleotides are TGTGCCAGCAGCGTAGCTGCCGGGGACAGGGGGAATGGCTACACCTTC. Protein product: CASSVAAGDRGNGYTF.

The J gene is TRBJ1-2, the V gene TRBV5-6; D call uncertain. The CDR3 spans 12 residues. Trimming left V 4 bases short and J 5 bases short, with 9 bases between. Germline CDR1 reads SGHDT; CDR2 reads YYEEEE. The CDR3 is CASSQREYGYTF. In nucleotides, the CDR3 is TGTGCCAGCAGCCAAAGGGAGTATGGCTACACCTTC.

The chain links TRBV7-2 to TRBJ1-3; D is unresolved. This CDR3 has 14 residues. The V end lost 1 base, the J end lost 6 bases, and 10 bases lay between the germline ends. Germline lookup yields CDR1 SGHTA and CDR2 FQGNSA. CDR3 in DNA: TGTGCCAGCAGCTTAGGGGTAGGGTCAAACACCATATATTTT. This sequence encodes CASSLGVGSNTIYF.

The gene calls are TRBV29-1 and TRBJ2-3; 13 bases fit TRBD2. The CDR3 extends over 18 amino acids. Germline V CDR1 and CDR2: SQVTM, ANQGSEA. V shed 1 base, J shed 6 bases, and the junction held 13 bases outside the gene matches. The CDR3: CSVEAPRTSGGLSDTQYF. The CDR3, as DNA: TGCAGCGTTGAAGCCCCACGGACTAGCGGGGGTCTATCGGATACGCAGTATTTT.

The gene calls are TRBV27 and TRBJ2-7; D tentatively fits TRBD1 or TRBD2 (6 bases each). V lost 4 bases to trimming and J lost 1 base, with 11 bases between them. This CDR3 comprises 14 residues. Germline CDR1 MNHEY, CDR2 SMNVEV (reference sequence). CDR3 sequence: CASSWGAPSYEQYF. CDR3 in DNA: TGTGCCAGCAGTTGGGGGGCCCCTTCCTACGAGCAGTACTTC.

This chain connects TRBV6-5 to TRBJ2-5; D is undetermined. CDR3 length: 12 amino acids. Trimming removed 6 bases at V and 5 bases at J, with 10 bases between. Germline V gives CDR1 MNHEY, CDR2 SVGAGI. The DNA for the CDR3 is TGTGCCAGCAGCAGGAGTAGGGAGACCCAGTACTTC. Protein: CASSRSRETQYF.

The chain combines TRBV5-4 with TRBJ2-5; D may correspond to TRBD1 or TRBD2 (5 bases each). V was shortened by 0 bases and J by 3 bases, with 9 bases between the two germline ends. This CDR3 has 14 amino acids. The germline CDR1 and CDR2 sequences are SGHNT and YYREEE (reference sequence). The CDR3 nucleotides read TGTGCCAGCAGCTTGGTGGGGGAGAAAGAGACCCAGTACTTC. It encodes CASSLVGEKETQYF.

This clone was observed a handful of times. V usage is TRBV6-6 and J usage is TRBJ1-2; D remains ambiguous. V lost 0 bases and J 4 bases, leaving 3 bases between the germline ends. Germline V gives CDR1 MNHNY, CDR2 SVGAGI (reference sequence). CDR3 length: 12 residues. The CDR3 nucleotides are TGTGCCAGCAGTTACTCGGCCTATGGCTACACCTTC. Translation: CASSYSAYGYTF.

The V call is TRBV16, the J call TRBJ1-1, with TRBD1 identical over 8 bases. V lost 0 bases to trimming and J lost 6 bases; unmatched junction nucleotides: 3. Germline V CDR1 and CDR2: KGHSY, FQNENV. The CDR3 covers 14 residues. CDR3 DNA: TGTGCCAGCAGCCAATCTGCAGGGGGCCCTGAAGCTTTCTTT. Protein product: CASSQSAGGPEAFF.

This chain joins TRBV6-5 and TRBJ1-5; D is perhaps TRBD1 (6 bases). Germline CDR1 is MNHEY and CDR2 is SVGAGI. V gave up 8 bases and J gave up 0 bases, with 14 bases separating them. This CDR3 comprises 15 residues. The CDR3 region is CASREQQGSNQPQHF. As DNA, the CDR3 is TGTGCCAGCCGGGAACAACAGGGTAGCAATCAGCCCCAGCATTTT.

CDR3 DNA: TGTGCCAGCAGTTCCACGGGACAGGCTAGCACAGATACGCAGTATTTT. This codes for CASSSTGQASTDTQYF. The rearrangement links TRBV28 to TRBJ2-3, with 8 positions matching TRBD1. Unmatched junction bases numbered 6, after V lost 4 bases and J lost 0 bases. This CDR3 has 16 amino acids. Germline CDR1 reads MDHEN; CDR2 reads SYDVKM.

J is TRBJ1-1 and V is TRBV13; D uncertain. Trimming took 5 bases from V and 4 from J, leaving 11 bases between them. CDR3 length: 13 amino acids. Germline V lookup: CDR1 PRHDT, CDR2 FYEKMQ (reference sequence). The CDR3 here is CASSLWARTEAFF. The CDR3 DNA reads TGTGCCAGCAGCCTATGGGCGCGCACTGAAGCTTTCTTT.

This clone was seen only once. The rearrangement joins TRBV7-2 to TRBJ1-1; 7 positions match TRBD1. The germline V gene encodes CDR1 SGHTA and CDR2 FQGNSA. CDR3 length equals 12 residues. Trimming at V came to 5 bases and at J to 9 bases, leaving 6 bases not matched to a gene. The CDR3 reads CASSTTGYQAFF. CDR3 sequence (DNA): TGTGCCAGCAGCACGACAGGGTACCAAGCTTTCTTT.

The CDR3 DNA reads TGTGCCAGCAGCCAAGCGGGGGGGAGCACAGATACGCAGTATTTT. Translated: CASSQAGGSTDTQYF. The chain uses TRBV5-4 and TRBJ2-3, with TRBD2 matching over 10 bases. The CDR3 has 15 amino acids. Germline CDR1 and CDR2: SGHNT and YYREEE (reference sequence). V was pared by 4 bases and J by 0 bases, with 2 bases of the junction left unmatched.

The V call is TRBV9, the J call TRBJ2-1; no reliable D call. The germline gives CDR1 SGDLS, CDR2 YYNGEE. Trimming took off 0 bases at V and 2 bases at J, with 9 bases between the two ends. The CDR3 runs 15 residues. Written as DNA, the CDR3 is TGTGCCAGCAGCGTAGATGCAGGAGCCTACAATGAGCAGTTCTTC. Translating it yields CASSVDAGAYNEQFF.

The rearrangement uses TRBV28 and TRBJ1-4, with D unclear. Per germline, CDR1 MDHEN and CDR2 SYDVKM. CDR3 length: 15 residues. Trimming took 7 bases from V and 5 from J, leaving 17 bases between them. The chain's CDR3 is CASNPRTAGNEKLFF. CDR3 DNA: TGTGCCAGCAACCCAAGGACGGCGGGGAATGAAAAACTGTTTTTT.

J is TRBJ1-1 and V is TRBV28; 8 nucleotides align to TRBD1. The germline V gene encodes CDR1 MDHEN and CDR2 SYDVKM. The CDR3 covers 15 residues. V was clipped by 5 bases and J by 4 bases; unmatched bases: 9. The CDR3 region has the DNA TGTGCCAGCAGTCCGTGGACAGGGTACAGCACTGAAGCTTTCTTT. This translates into CASSPWTGYSTEAFF.

This chain links TRBV3-1 (or the pseudogene TRBV3-2) with TRBJ1-2; tentative D call: TRBD1 (5 bases). V was clipped by 4 bases and J by 7 bases, with 13 bases between them. This CDR3 is built from 13 residues. Germline V lookup: CDR1 LGHDT, CDR2 YNNKEL (reference sequence). The CDR3 sequence is CASSPRGGGGYTF. The CDR3 DNA reads TGTGCCAGCAGCCCTCGTGGCGGGGGTGGCTACACCTTC.

The rearrangement links TRBV5-6 to TRBJ1-2; no firm D call. V was trimmed by 7 bases and J by 3 bases, leaving 10 bases between them. Per the germline V gene, CDR1 is SGHDT and CDR2 is YYEEEE. The CDR3 covers 12 residues. CDR3 DNA sequence: TGTGCCAGCTCGCGACACGACTATGGCTACACCTTC. Amino acids: CASSRHDYGYTF.

The J gene is TRBJ1-1, the V gene TRBV2; D call uncertain. The CDR3 spans 14 residues. CDR1 and CDR2 (germline): SNHLY, FYNNEI. V gave up 4 bases and J gave up 3 bases, with 12 bases separating them. CDR3 residues: CASSVGEADTEAFF. The CDR3 DNA is TGTGCCAGCAGTGTCGGGGAAGCGGACACTGAAGCTTTCTTT.

The rearrangement joins TRBV16 to TRBJ1-2; no clear D gene. V gave up 0 bases and J gave up 5 bases, with 22 bases separating them. This CDR3 is built from 18 residues. In germline, CDR1 is KGHSY, CDR2 FQNENV. CDR3 residues: CASSQSGPSSRQRYGYTF. DNA for the CDR3: TGTGCCAGCAGCCAATCTGGCCCATCCTCCCGCCAACGGTATGGCTACACCTTC.

The genes are TRBV18 and TRBJ2-3; D is undetermined. CDR1 and CDR2 from the germline V gene are KGHSH and LQKENI. This CDR3 has 12 amino acids. Trimming pared 0 bases from V and 3 bases from J, leaving 1 base between. DNA of the CDR3: TGTGCCAGCTCACCACCGACAGATACGCAGTATTTT. Protein product: CASSPPTDTQYF.

The genes are TRBV3-1 (or the pseudogene TRBV3-2) and TRBJ2-2; D is possibly TRBD1 (6 bases). The ends were cut back, 2 bases at V and 5 bases at J, with 9 bases in the middle. From germline, CDR1 is LGHDT and CDR2 YNNKEL (reference sequence). This CDR3 comprises 14 residues. CDR3 region: CASSQLRGTGELFF. The CDR3 DNA follows: TGTGCCAGCAGCCAACTCAGGGGAACCGGGGAGCTGTTTTTT.

The rearrangement links TRBV20-1 to TRBJ1-5; maybe TRBD1 (5 bases). The V gene lost 3 bases and the J gene lost 6 bases, with 15 bases spanning the gap. Germline CDR1 DFQATT, CDR2 SNEGSKA (reference sequence). The CDR3 runs to 14 residues. This CDR3 reads CSASPAGLTQPQHF. The CDR3 coding sequence is TGCAGTGCTAGTCCCGCAGGGTTGACTCAGCCCCAGCATTTT.

This rearrangement joins TRBV6-5 to TRBJ2-7, with a possible D match to TRBD1 (6 bases). Germline V gene sequence: CDR1 MNHEY, CDR2 SVGAGI. V was pared by 5 bases and J by 0 bases, with 14 bases between. CDR3 length: 15 residues. This CDR3 reads CASSPWGLSSYEQYF. In nucleotides, the CDR3 is TGTGCCAGCAGTCCCTGGGGGCTCAGCTCCTACGAGCAGTACTTC.